Below, 22 T cell receptor beta chains from the same sample are listed, as sequenced in a study of cytomegalovirus exposure and HLA in healthy donors. The PCR contained 60 Vbeta and 13 Jbeta primers. TCRdb's copy holds only in-frame clones and misses some; the assay was immunoSEQ multiplex PCR. The table includes about 35,000 clones, 75% to 85% detected once. Sequenced sample: PBMCs. The receptors come from a male donor in good health and CMV-seronegative.

The chain has TRBV2 and TRBJ2-1, with 7 bases that match TRBD2. V shed 2 bases and J 0 bases; nucleotides not matched to a gene: 4. Germline values: CDR1 SNHLY, CDR2 FYNNEI. This CDR3 is built from 16 residues. CDR3 DNA: TGTGCCAGCAGTGAAACGGGGGGACGCTCCTACAATGAGCAGTTCTTC. Translating gives CASSETGGRSYNEQFF.

In regard to this clone: The conserved phenylalanine or tryptophan normally closing the CDR3 is absent here, so this likely arose from a read error. The chain joins TRBV19 to TRBJ1-5; no reliable D call. The CDR3 spans 13 residues. V lost 10 bases and J 1 base, leaving 11 bases between the germline ends. Germline lookup yields CDR1 LNHDA and CDR2 SQIVND (reference sequence). In nucleotides, the CDR3 is TGTGCCACAATTGGGCAGAGCAATCAGCCCCAGCATGTT. Its protein product is CATIGQSNQPQHV.

The chain carries TRBV28 and TRBJ2-5, with 9 nucleotides matching TRBD2. The CDR3 spans 14 residues. CDR1 is MDHEN and CDR2 is SYDVKM in the germline V gene. V trimming: 2 bases; J trimming: 4 bases; junction bases outside the gene matches: 2. The CDR3 reads CASSLAGGRETQYF. The CDR3, as DNA: TGTGCCAGCAGTTTAGCGGGAGGGAGAGAGACCCAGTACTTC.

The chain employs TRBV5-4 and TRBJ2-7; D is unclear. V gave up 3 bases and J gave up 1 base, with 14 bases separating them. Germline assignment: CDR1 SGHNT and CDR2 YYREEE (reference sequence). This CDR3 is 15 amino acids long. The CDR3 here is CASSSLSGSSYEQYF. CDR3 coding DNA: TGTGCCAGCAGCTCGCTCTCCGGGTCTTCCTACGAGCAGTACTTC.

This chain connects TRBV28 to TRBJ1-2; 9 bases fit TRBD1. The junction had 5 bases not matched to a gene; V was cut back by 4 bases and J by 2 bases. Germline lookup yields CDR1 MDHEN and CDR2 SYDVKM. CDR3 length: 15 amino acids. The CDR3 nucleotides are TGTGCCAGCAGTTCGGGGGACAGGGTGAACTATGGCTACACCTTC. Encoded protein: CASSSGDRVNYGYTF.

The chain employs TRBV7-9 and TRBJ2-7, with 8 positions matching TRBD1. The trim removed 6 bases at V and 5 bases at J, leaving 6 bases unmatched. Germline-derived CDR1 and CDR2 are SEHNR and FQNEAQ (reference sequence). CDR3 length equals 13 residues. The DNA for the CDR3 is TGTGCCAGCAGGCCACAGGGGGGCCACGAGCAGTACTTC. Protein sequence: CASRPQGGHEQYF.

This chain joins TRBV5-1 and TRBJ2-7; 8 nucleotides line up with TRBD2. The germline V gene has CDR1 SGHRS and CDR2 YFSETQ. CDR3 length: 16 residues. The ends lost 4 bases at V and 1 base at J; junction bases unmatched: 10. The CDR3 reads CASSPPMRGVSYEQYF. In nucleotides, the CDR3 is TGCGCCAGCAGCCCCCCTATGCGGGGGGTTTCCTACGAGCAGTACTTC.

The V call is TRBV30, the J call TRBJ1-4, with D hard to call. Trimming pared 0 bases from V and 7 bases from J, leaving 12 bases between. This CDR3 has 14 residues. The V gene's germline CDR1 is GTSNPN and CDR2 SVGIG (reference sequence). CDR3 protein: CAWSVPSRGEKLFF. As DNA, the CDR3 is TGTGCCTGGAGTGTACCCAGTCGGGGTGAAAAACTGTTTTTT.

The gene calls are TRBV18 and TRBJ1-1; D call uncertain. Germline loops: CDR1 KGHSH, CDR2 LQKENI. V shed 4 bases and J shed 1 base, with 10 bases lying between them. The CDR3 totals 14 residues. The CDR3: CASSLQTPNTEAFF. DNA for the CDR3: TGTGCCAGCTCACTTCAGACACCGAACACTGAAGCTTTCTTT.

The gene calls are TRBV14 and TRBJ1-1; TRBD1 is a possible D gene (5 bases). The V end was cut by 1 base, the J end by 9 bases, with 12 bases between. Germline-derived CDR1 and CDR2 are SGHDN and FVKESK. The CDR3 totals 13 residues. The CDR3 loop is CASSQADTRQAFF. The CDR3 nucleotides read TGTGCCAGCAGCCAAGCGGACACCCGGCAAGCTTTCTTT.

The chain links TRBV6-1 to TRBJ2-1; 9 nucleotides match TRBD2. V gave up 3 bases and J gave up 0 bases; unmatched junction bases: 3. The CDR3 sequence is 16 residues long. CDR1 MNHNS and CDR2 SASEGT come from the germline V gene. The CDR3 coding sequence is TGTGCCAGCAGTGAGACTAGCGGAAGCTCCTACAATGAGCAGTTCTTC. Amino acids: CASSETSGSSYNEQFF.

The chain is built from TRBV5-1 and TRBJ1-2; 7 bases align to TRBD1. J lost 6 bases, V lost 4 bases, and 12 bases had no gene match. Germline CDR1 reads SGHRS; CDR2 reads YFSETQ. This CDR3 has 15 amino acids. The CDR3: CASSITGDRANGYTF. CDR3 sequence (DNA): TGCGCCAGCAGCATCACAGGGGATCGGGCGAATGGCTACACCTTC.

The chain has TRBV5-1 and TRBJ1-6; tentative D call: TRBD1 (5 bases). Germline V gene data show CDR1 as SGHRS and CDR2 as YFSETQ. This CDR3 has 15 residues. With 4 bases removed from V and 8 bases from J, the gap between germline ends came to 16 bases. The CDR3 DNA is TGCGCCAGCAGCGTCAGCAACCGCAGGGATTCACCCCTCCACTTT. Translation: CASSVSNRRDSPLHF.

This clone was recorded only once. The chain links TRBV27 to TRBJ2-7, with TRBD2 as a possible D gene (7 bases). V lost 5 bases, J lost 0 bases, and 11 bases lay in between. Looked up from germline, CDR1 is MNHEY and CDR2 is SMNVEV (reference sequence). This CDR3 region has 14 residues. The CDR3 sequence: CASSEGGDSYEQYF. CDR3 sequence (DNA): TGTGCCAGCAGTGAAGGGGGGGACTCCTACGAGCAGTACTTC.

This chain joins TRBV1 and TRBJ1-4; the D call TRBD1 from the table was never checked on the DNA. TRBV1 is a pseudogene segment. CDR3 length equals 18 residues. CDR3 sequence (DNA): TGCACCAGCAGCCAAGATCTATGTCAGGGGATAACTAATGAAAAACTGTTTTTT. It codes for CTSSQDLCQGITNEKLFF.

The J gene is TRBJ2-5, the V gene TRBV4-1; TRBD2 matches at 8 bases. Germline V gene sequence: CDR1 MGHRA, CDR2 YSYEKL. V was pared by 0 bases and J by 2 bases, with 11 bases of the junction left unmatched. The CDR3 is made up of 18 amino acids. DNA for the CDR3: TGCGCCAGCAGCCAAGATGGGGCAGCGGGGGCGACTCAAGAGACCCAGTACTTC. This sequence encodes CASSQDGAAGATQETQYF.

V gene TRBV5-4 combines with J gene TRBJ2-5; 10 bases agree with TRBD1. There are 12 residues in the CDR3. In germline, CDR1 is SGHNT, CDR2 YYREEE (reference sequence). The V gene end was trimmed by 4 bases and the J gene end by 7 bases; junction bases not matched to a gene: 1. The CDR3 spells CASSGQGGTQYF. The CDR3 DNA reads TGTGCCAGCAGCGGACAGGGGGGGACCCAGTACTTC.

The V and J genes are TRBV5-1 and TRBJ1-2, with D tentatively TRBD1 (6 bases). Trimming took 4 bases from V and 2 from J, leaving 12 bases between them. The CDR3 loop spans 14 amino acids. Germline assignment: CDR1 SGHRS and CDR2 YFSETQ. The CDR3 DNA is TGCGCCAGCAGCCCCTCCGGGACAAACTATGGCTACACCTTC. As protein: CASSPSGTNYGYTF.

The chain couples TRBV28 to TRBJ1-6; no definite D call. The CDR3 covers 14 residues. V shed 5 bases and J shed 7 bases, with 12 bases lying between them. Germline V gene data show CDR1 as MDHEN and CDR2 as SYDVKM. The CDR3 is CASSAPGLNSPLHF. The CDR3 DNA reads as TGTGCCAGCAGTGCACCCGGACTGAATTCACCCCTCCACTTT.

This rearrangement joins TRBV5-1 to TRBJ1-3; D is possibly TRBD1 (5 bases). CDR3 size: 15 residues. V gave up 4 bases and J gave up 7 bases, with 18 bases separating them. Germline CDR1 is SGHRS and CDR2 is YFSETQ. The CDR3 is CASSPNADTPNTIYF. Written as DNA, the CDR3 is TGCGCCAGCAGCCCTAACGCGGACACGCCGAACACCATATATTTT.

This rearrangement joins TRBV6-1 to TRBJ2-7; 10 nucleotides agree with TRBD2. CDR1 and CDR2 (germline): MNHNS, SASEGT. The V and J ends lost 7 bases and 3 bases, in that order; junction bases with no gene match: 6. CDR3 size: 14 residues. This CDR3 is CASTLTSGIYEQYF. The CDR3, as DNA: TGTGCCAGCACTTTAACTAGCGGGATCTACGAGCAGTACTTC.

This chain connects TRBV25-1 to TRBJ1-2; TRBD1 matches at 7 bases. This CDR3 region has 17 residues. Trimming took 5 bases from V and 0 from J; bases not matched to a gene: 12. Germline loops: CDR1 MGHDK, CDR2 SYGVNS. The CDR3 reads CASSNRDSLTSNYGYTF. In DNA, the CDR3 is TGTGCCAGCAGTAACCGGGACAGCCTCACTTCTAACTATGGCTACACCTTC.